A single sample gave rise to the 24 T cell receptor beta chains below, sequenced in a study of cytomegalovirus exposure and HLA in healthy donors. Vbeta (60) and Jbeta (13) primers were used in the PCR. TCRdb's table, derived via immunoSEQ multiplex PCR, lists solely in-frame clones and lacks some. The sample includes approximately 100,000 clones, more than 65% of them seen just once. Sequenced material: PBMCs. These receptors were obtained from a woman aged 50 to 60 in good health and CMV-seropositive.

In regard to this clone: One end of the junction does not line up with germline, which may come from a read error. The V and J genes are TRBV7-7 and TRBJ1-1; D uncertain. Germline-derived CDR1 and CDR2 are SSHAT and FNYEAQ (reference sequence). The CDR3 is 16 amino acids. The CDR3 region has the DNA TGTGCTAGCAGCTCAGTTATCGCCCGGCGGGACACTGAAGCTTTCTTT. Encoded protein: CASSSVIARRDTEAFF.

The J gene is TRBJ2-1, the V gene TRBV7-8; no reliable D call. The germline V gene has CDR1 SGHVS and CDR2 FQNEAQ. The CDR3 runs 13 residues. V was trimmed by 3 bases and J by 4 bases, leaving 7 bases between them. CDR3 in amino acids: CASSFTGYNEQFF. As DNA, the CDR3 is TGTGCCAGCAGCTTTACGGGTTACAATGAGCAGTTCTTC.

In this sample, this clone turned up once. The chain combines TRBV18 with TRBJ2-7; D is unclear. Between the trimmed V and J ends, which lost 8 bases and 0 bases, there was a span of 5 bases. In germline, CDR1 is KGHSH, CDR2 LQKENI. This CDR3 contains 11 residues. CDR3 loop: CASASSYEQYF. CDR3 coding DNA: TGTGCCAGCGCCAGCTCCTACGAGCAGTACTTC.

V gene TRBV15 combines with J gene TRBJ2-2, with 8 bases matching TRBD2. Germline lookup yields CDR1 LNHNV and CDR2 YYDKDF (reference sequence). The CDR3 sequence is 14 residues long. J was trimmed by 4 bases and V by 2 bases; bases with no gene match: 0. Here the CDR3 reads CATSRLAGTGELFF. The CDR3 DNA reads TGTGCCACCAGCAGACTAGCGGGCACCGGGGAGCTGTTTTTT.

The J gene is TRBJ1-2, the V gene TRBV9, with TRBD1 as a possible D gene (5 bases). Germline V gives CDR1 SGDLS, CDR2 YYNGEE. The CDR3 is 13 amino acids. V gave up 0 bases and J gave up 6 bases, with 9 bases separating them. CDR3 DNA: TGTGCCAGCAGCGTAGCCTCAGGGAATGGCTACACCTTC. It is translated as CASSVASGNGYTF.

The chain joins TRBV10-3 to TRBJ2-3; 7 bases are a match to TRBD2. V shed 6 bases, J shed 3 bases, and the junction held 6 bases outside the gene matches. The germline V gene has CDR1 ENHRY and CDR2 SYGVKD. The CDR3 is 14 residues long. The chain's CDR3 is CAIRPRTSTDTQYF. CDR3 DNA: TGTGCCATCAGACCCCGGACTAGTACAGATACGCAGTATTTT.

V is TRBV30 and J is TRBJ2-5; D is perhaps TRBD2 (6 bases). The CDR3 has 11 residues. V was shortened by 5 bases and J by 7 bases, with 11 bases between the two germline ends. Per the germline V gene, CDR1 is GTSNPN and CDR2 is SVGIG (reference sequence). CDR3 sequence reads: CAWRETWTQYF. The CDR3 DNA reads TGTGCCTGGCGGGAGACGTGGACCCAGTACTTC.

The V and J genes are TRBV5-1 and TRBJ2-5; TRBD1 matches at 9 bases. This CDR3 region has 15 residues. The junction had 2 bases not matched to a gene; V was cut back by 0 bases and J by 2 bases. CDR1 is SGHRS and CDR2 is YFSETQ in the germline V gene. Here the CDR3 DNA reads TGCGCCAGCAGCTTGGGGGACAGGGCTCAAGAGACCCAGTACTTC. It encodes CASSLGDRAQETQYF.

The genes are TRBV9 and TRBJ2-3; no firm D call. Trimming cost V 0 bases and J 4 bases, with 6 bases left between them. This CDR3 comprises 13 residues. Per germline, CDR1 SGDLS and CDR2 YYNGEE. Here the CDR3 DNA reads TGTGCCAGCAGCGTAGGAGAATCAGATACGCAGTATTTT. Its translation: CASSVGESDTQYF.

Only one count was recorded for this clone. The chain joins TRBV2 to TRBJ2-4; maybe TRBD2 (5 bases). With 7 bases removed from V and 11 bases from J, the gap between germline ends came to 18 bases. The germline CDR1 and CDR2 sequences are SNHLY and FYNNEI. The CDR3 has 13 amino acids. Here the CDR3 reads CASTNEGKGFQYF. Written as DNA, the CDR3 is TGTGCCAGCACCAACGAGGGAAAGGGATTTCAGTACTTC.

The CDR3 DNA reads TGTGCCAGCAGCCGAGGAGACTCGAGCTCCTACGAGCAGTACTTC. It translates to CASSRGDSSSYEQYF. The chain employs TRBV9 and TRBJ2-7; D call uncertain. The germline V and J ends were trimmed by 4 bases and 0 bases, with 14 bases remaining between them. The CDR3 runs 15 residues. The germline V gene has CDR1 SGDLS and CDR2 YYNGEE.

CDR3 DNA: TGCAGCGTTGACGACAGGGGGCAAGAGACCCAGTACTTC. Protein product: CSVDDRGQETQYF. The V call is TRBV29-1, the J call TRBJ2-5; 9 bases line up with TRBD1. The junction had 1 base not matched to a gene; V was cut back by 3 bases and J by 2 bases. The CDR3 runs 13 residues. CDR1 and CDR2 from the germline V gene are SQVTM and ANQGSEA.

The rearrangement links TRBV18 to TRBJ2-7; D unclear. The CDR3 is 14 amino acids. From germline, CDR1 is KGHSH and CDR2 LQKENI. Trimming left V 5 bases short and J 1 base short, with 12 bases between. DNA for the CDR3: TGTGCCAGCTCATCCCCAGGCGCGTCCTACGAGCAGTACTTC. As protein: CASSSPGASYEQYF.

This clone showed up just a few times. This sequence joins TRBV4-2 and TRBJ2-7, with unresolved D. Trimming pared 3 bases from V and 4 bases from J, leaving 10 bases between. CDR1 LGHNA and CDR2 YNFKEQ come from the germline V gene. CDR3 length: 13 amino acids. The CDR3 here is CASSQHHLYEQYF. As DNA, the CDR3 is TGTGCCAGCAGCCAGCACCACTTATACGAGCAGTACTTC.

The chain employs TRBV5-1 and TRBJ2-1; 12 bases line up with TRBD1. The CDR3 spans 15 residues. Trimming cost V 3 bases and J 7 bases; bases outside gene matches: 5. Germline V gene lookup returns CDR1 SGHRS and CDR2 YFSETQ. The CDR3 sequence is CASSWGQGAGNEQFF. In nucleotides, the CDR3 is TGCGCCAGCAGCTGGGGACAGGGGGCGGGGAATGAGCAGTTCTTC.

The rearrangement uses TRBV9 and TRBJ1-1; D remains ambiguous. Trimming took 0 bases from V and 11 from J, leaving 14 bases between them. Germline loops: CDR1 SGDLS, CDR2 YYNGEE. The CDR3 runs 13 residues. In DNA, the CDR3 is TGTGCCAGCAGCGTAGATCTCATCGGGGAGGCTTTCTTT. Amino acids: CASSVDLIGEAFF.

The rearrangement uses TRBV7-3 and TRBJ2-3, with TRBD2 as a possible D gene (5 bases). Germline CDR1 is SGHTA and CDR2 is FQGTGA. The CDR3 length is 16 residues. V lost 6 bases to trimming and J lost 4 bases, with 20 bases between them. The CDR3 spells CASSPTGFPGSDTQYF. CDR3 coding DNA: TGTGCCAGCAGTCCGACGGGTTTTCCGGGGTCAGATACGCAGTATTTT. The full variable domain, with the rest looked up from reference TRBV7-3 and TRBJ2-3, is GAGVSQTPSNKVTEKGKYVELRCDPISGHTALYWYRQSLGQGPEFLIYFQGTGAADDSGLPNDRFFAVRPEGSVSTLKIQRTERGDSAVYLCASSPTGFPGSDTQYFGPGTRLTVL.

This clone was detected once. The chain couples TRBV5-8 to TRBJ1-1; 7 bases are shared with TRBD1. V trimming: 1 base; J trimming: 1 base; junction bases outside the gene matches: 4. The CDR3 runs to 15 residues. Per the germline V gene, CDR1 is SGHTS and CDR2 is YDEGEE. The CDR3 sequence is CASSLSGQANTEAFF. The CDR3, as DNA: TGTGCCAGCAGCTTGTCCGGACAGGCGAACACTGAAGCTTTCTTT.

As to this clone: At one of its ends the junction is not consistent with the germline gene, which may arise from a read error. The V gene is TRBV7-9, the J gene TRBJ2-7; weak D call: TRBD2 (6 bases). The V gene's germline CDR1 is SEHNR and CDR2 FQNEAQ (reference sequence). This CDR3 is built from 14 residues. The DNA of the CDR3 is TGTTCCAGCAGCCAAGGACGCGGGATCTACGAGCAGTACTTC. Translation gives CSSSQGRGIYEQYF.

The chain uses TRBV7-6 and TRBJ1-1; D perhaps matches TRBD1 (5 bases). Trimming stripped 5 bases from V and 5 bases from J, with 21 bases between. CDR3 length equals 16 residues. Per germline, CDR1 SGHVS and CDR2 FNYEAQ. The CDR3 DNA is TGTGCCAGCAGCCCTGGGGCGGGGGAGGTAGGAACTGAAGCTTTCTTT. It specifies CASSPGAGEVGTEAFF.

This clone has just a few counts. The CDR3 DNA reads TGTGCCAGCAGCTGGACTAGCGGCTACGAGCAGTACTTC. Protein product: CASSWTSGYEQYF. The chain uses TRBV7-2 and TRBJ2-7, with 10 bases aligning to TRBD2. Trimming cost V 4 bases and J 3 bases; bases outside gene matches: 0. Germline assignment: CDR1 SGHTA and CDR2 FQGNSA. The CDR3 runs to 13 residues.

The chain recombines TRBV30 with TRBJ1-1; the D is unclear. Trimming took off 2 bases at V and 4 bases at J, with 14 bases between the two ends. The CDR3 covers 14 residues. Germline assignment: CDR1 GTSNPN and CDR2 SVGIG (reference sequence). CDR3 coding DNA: TGTGCCTGGAGTACCCGGGTGCTAGGCACTGAAGCTTTCTTT. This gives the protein CAWSTRVLGTEAFF.

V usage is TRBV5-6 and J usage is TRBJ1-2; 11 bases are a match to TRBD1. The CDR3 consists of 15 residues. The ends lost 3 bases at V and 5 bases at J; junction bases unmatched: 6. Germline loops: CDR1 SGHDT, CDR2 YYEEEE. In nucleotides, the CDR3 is TGTGCCAGCAGCTCCGGGACAGGGGGTTTTTATGGCTACACCTTC. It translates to CASSSGTGGFYGYTF.

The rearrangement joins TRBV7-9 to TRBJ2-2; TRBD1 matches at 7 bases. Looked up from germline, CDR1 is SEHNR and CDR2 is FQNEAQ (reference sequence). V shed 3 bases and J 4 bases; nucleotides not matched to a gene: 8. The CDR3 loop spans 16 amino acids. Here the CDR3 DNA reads TGTGCCAGCAGCTTCCTTCCAGGGGGTGGCACCGGGGAGCTGTTTTTT. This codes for CASSFLPGGGTGELFF.